This TCR beta chain was found in a study of cytomegalovirus exposure and HLA in healthy donors. Amplification used 60 Vbeta primers and 13 Jbeta primers. This table comes from immunoSEQ multiplex PCR, and its TCRdb copy is limited to in-frame clones, with some not included. The sample includes roughly 190,000 clones, about 80% of them seen just once. Germline CDR1 SGHTA, CDR2 FQGNSA. V gave up 1 base and J gave up 4 bases, with 11 bases separating them. This CDR3 is built from 14 residues. The sequenced sample was PBMCs. This chain links TRBV7-2 with TRBJ2-7; perhaps TRBD2 as D (5 bases). This TCR came from a woman aged 40-49 years in good health and CMV-seronegative. The CDR3 here is CASSLDLGGYEQYF. The CDR3 DNA reads TGTGCCAGCAGCTTAGATCTAGGCGGGTACGAGCAGTACTTC.